The 21 T cell receptor beta chains in this list originate from one sample, sequenced in a study of response to subunit inactivated influenza vaccine. A single record per CDR3 protein comes from TCRdb applying MiXCR to the RT-PCR reads. The sample has about 240,000 distinct CDR3 sequences; about 12% are singletons. The sample consisted of non-naive T cells sorted from PBMCs, taken roughly 2 weeks before vaccination. Receptors were obtained from a man aged 50 to 59 who received an inactivated influenza vaccine.

The CDR3 DNA reads TGTGCCAGCAGCCAAATTCAGGGGGCGGGAAACGAGCAGTACTTC. It translates to CASSQIQGAGNEQYF. V is TRBV7-2 and J is TRBJ2-7; 8 bases line up with TRBD1. There are 15 residues in the CDR3. CDR1 is SGHTA, CDR2 FQGNSA, per germline. V lost 5 bases to trimming and J lost 5 bases; unmatched junction nucleotides: 11.

In its sample, this clonotype was seen a few times. The rearrangement joins TRBV12-3 or TRBV12-4 to TRBJ2-4; either TRBD1 or TRBD2 may fit D (5 bases each). The CDR3 consists of 16 residues. The V end lost 3 bases, the J end lost 0 bases, and 12 bases lay between the germline ends. CDR3 protein: CASSLPGSGAKNIQYF. The CDR3 DNA reads as TGTGCCAGCAGTTTGCCAGGGAGTGGAGCCAAAAACATTCAGTACTTC.

This clonotype was detected a few times. The chain combines TRBV7-9 with TRBJ2-3; perhaps TRBD2 as D (5 bases). The CDR3 extends over 15 amino acids. Germline CDR1 reads SEHNR; CDR2 reads FQNEAQ (reference sequence). Trimming took 0 bases from V and 4 from J, leaving 11 bases between them. CDR3 in amino acids: CASSLASVTSDTQYF. DNA of the CDR3: TGTGCCAGCAGCTTAGCTAGCGTAACCTCAGATACGCAGTATTTT.

The V call is TRBV5-1, the J call TRBJ2-7, with unresolved D. Trimming took 2 bases from V and 2 from J, leaving 11 bases between them. Germline loops: CDR1 SGHRS, CDR2 YFSETQ. The CDR3 consists of 14 residues. CDR3 protein: CASSLGQITYEQYF. DNA for the CDR3: TGCGCCAGCAGCTTAGGGCAGATAACCTACGAGCAGTACTTC.

This clonotype has a count of ten or more. This chain links TRBV28 with TRBJ2-2; D is uncertain. Germline CDR1 MDHEN, CDR2 SYDVKM. This CDR3 region has 15 residues. V was trimmed by 2 bases and J by 3 bases, leaving 10 bases between them. CDR3 bases: TGTGCCAGCAGTTTAGGTCAGCCCTACACCGGGGAGCTGTTTTTT. Residues: CASSLGQPYTGELFF. The full variable domain, with the rest looked up from reference TRBV28 and TRBJ2-2, is DVKVTQSSRYLVKRTGEKVFLECVQDMDHENMFWYRQDPGLGLRLIYFSYDVKMKEKGDIPEGYSVSREKKERFSLILESASTNQTSMYLCASSLGQPYTGELFFGEGSRLTVL.

This sequence joins TRBV3-1 and TRBJ1-2; no clear D gene. V was pared by 1 base and J by 4 bases, with 16 bases between. Germline CDR1 is LGHDT and CDR2 is YNNKEL (reference sequence). CDR3 size: 16 residues. The DNA for the CDR3 is TGTGCCAGCAGCCAAGTGGGCTTCAGACCTATCTATGGCTACACCTTC. Its protein product is CASSQVGFRPIYGYTF.

The V and J genes are TRBV30 and TRBJ2-5; possible D gene TRBD2, 5 bases. Germline loops: CDR1 GTSNPN, CDR2 SVGIG (reference sequence). Trimming cost V 4 bases and J 5 bases, with 14 bases left between them. The CDR3 covers 13 residues. DNA of the CDR3: TGTGCCTGGATTGCGTTGAGAGGGGAGACCCAGTACTTC. Its translation: CAWIALRGETQYF.

The chain couples TRBV20-1 to TRBJ2-1; tentative D call: TRBD2 (5 bases). The CDR3 runs to 14 residues. Germline V CDR1 and CDR2: DFQATT, SNEGSKA (reference sequence). Between the trimmed V and J ends, which lost 1 base and 10 bases, there was a span of 17 bases. In DNA, the CDR3 is TGCAGTGCTAGAGGCGAATCCGGACTCCTCGAGCAGTTCTTC. It is translated as CSARGESGLLEQFF.

V usage is TRBV7-2 and J usage is TRBJ1-5; 11 bases map to TRBD1. Looked up from germline, CDR1 is SGHTA and CDR2 is FQGNSA. The V and J ends lost 5 bases and 9 bases, in that order; junction bases with no gene match: 6. The CDR3 totals 14 residues. The CDR3 coding sequence is TGTGCCAGCAGCCCGGACAGGGGGCTCGGGCCCCAGCATTTT. Translation gives CASSPDRGLGPQHF. The full variable domain, completed using reference TRBV7-2 and TRBJ1-5, is GAGVSQSPSNKVTEKGKDVELRCDPISGHTALYWYRQSLGQGLEFLIYFQGNSAPDKSGLPSDRFSAERTGGSVSTLTIQRTQQEDSAVYLCASSPDRGLGPQHFGDGTRLSIL.

This clonotype was seen ten or more times. The rearrangement uses TRBV12-3 or TRBV12-4 and TRBJ2-2; D is unclear. The CDR3 covers 15 residues. Trimming took 4 bases from V and 6 from J, leaving 15 bases between them. CDR3 bases: TGTGCCAGCAGTTACTTGGTCTCCGGGCCCGGGGAGCTGTTTTTT. This encodes CASSYLVSGPGELFF.

This clonotype was counted only a few times. The V call is TRBV6-5, the J call TRBJ2-5; tentative D call: TRBD2 (6 bases). V lost 2 bases and J lost 5, with 18 bases in between. Germline CDR1 and CDR2: MNHEY and SVGAGI. This CDR3 spans 16 amino acids. CDR3 bases: TGTGCCAGCAGTTACGCCGGGACTTCACAAAGGGAGACCCAGTACTTC. It translates to CASSYAGTSQRETQYF.

This clonotype came up a few times. In nucleotides, the CDR3 is TGCGCCAGCAGCTTGGTTGCGGGAGATTCGCACGAGACCCAGTACTTC. Amino acids: CASSLVAGDSHETQYF. This chain joins TRBV5-1 and TRBJ2-5, with 7 bases lining up with TRBD2. The CDR3 contains 16 residues. V dropped 0 bases and J dropped 5; count of bases not matched to a gene: 10. Germline CDR1 and CDR2: SGHRS and YFSETQ.

This clonotype was counted between two and nine times. The rearrangement links TRBV20-1 to TRBJ1-5; D may be TRBD1 (6 bases). The CDR3 extends over 14 amino acids. CDR1 and CDR2 (germline): DFQATT, SNEGSKA (reference sequence). The V gene lost 5 bases and the J gene lost 3 bases, with 14 bases spanning the gap. In nucleotides, the CDR3 is TGCAGTGCTTCAGGACAGCACCTCAATCAGCCCCAGCATTTT. Translated, it gives CSASGQHLNQPQHF.

This clonotype was found a few times. The CDR3 loop is CASSQPSGVRADTQYF. The CDR3 region has the DNA TGTGCCAGCTCCCAACCTAGCGGGGTGCGCGCAGATACGCAGTATTTT. The chain links TRBV18 to TRBJ2-3; 9 positions match TRBD2. The CDR3 is 16 amino acids. The trim removed 6 bases at V and 4 bases at J, leaving 11 bases unmatched. Germline lookup yields CDR1 KGHSH and CDR2 LQKENI. Together with reference TRBV18 and TRBJ2-3, the CDR3 gives the full variable domain: NAGVMQNPRHLVRRRGQEARLRCSPMKGHSHVYWYRQLPEEGLKFMVYLQKENIIDESGMPKERFSAEFPKEGPSILRIQQVVRGDSAAYFCASSQPSGVRADTQYFGPGTRLTVL.

This chain links TRBV6-2 or TRBV6-3 with TRBJ1-5; D not certain. Germline V gene sequence: CDR1 MNHEY, CDR2 SVGEGT. CDR3 size: 12 residues. The ends were cut back, 6 bases at V and 5 bases at J, with 8 bases in the middle. DNA for the CDR3: TGTGCCAGCAGAGAGGTGTATCAGCCCCAGCATTTT. The encoded protein is CASREVYQPQHF.

The table lists this clonotype with many counts. The J gene is TRBJ1-2, the V gene TRBV27; the match to TRBD1 covers 8 bases. The CDR3 runs 19 residues. J gave up 4 bases and V 0 bases, and 16 bases lay outside the gene matches. CDR1 is MNHEY, CDR2 SMNVEV, per germline (reference sequence). CDR3: CASSLSSRQGARAGYGYTF. The CDR3 region has the DNA TGTGCCAGCAGTTTATCATCCCGGCAGGGGGCGCGGGCTGGCTATGGCTACACCTTC.

This clonotype was counted only a few times. The rearrangement joins TRBV14 to TRBJ2-1, with a weak D call TRBD2 (6 bases). Trimming removed 4 bases at V and 0 bases at J, with 13 bases between. This CDR3 is 16 amino acids long. The germline V gene encodes CDR1 SGHDN and CDR2 FVKESK. This CDR3 reads CASSRDWLSSYNEQFF. Written as DNA, the CDR3 is TGTGCCAGCAGCCGGGACTGGTTGAGCTCCTACAATGAGCAGTTCTTC.

There are a few counts of this clonotype. J is TRBJ1-6 and V is TRBV6-5, with D possibly TRBD1 on 5 matching bases. This CDR3 contains 16 residues. The V gene lost 0 bases and the J gene lost 4 bases, with 10 bases spanning the gap. Germline lookup yields CDR1 MNHEY and CDR2 SVGAGI. Here the CDR3 reads CASSYSDSGYNSPLHF. The DNA of the CDR3 is TGTGCCAGCAGTTACTCTGACAGTGGATATAATTCACCCCTCCACTTT.

The chain has TRBV6-5 and TRBJ1-3; a weak D match, TRBD1 (6 bases). This CDR3 region has 17 residues. CDR1 is MNHEY, CDR2 SVGAGI, per germline. Trimming took 0 bases from V and 0 from J, leaving 12 bases between them. CDR3 loop: CASSYSPTGHSGNTIYF. In DNA, the CDR3 is TGTGCCAGCAGTTACTCCCCTACAGGGCACTCTGGAAACACCATATATTTT.

The genes are TRBV5-1 and TRBJ2-7; TRBD1 or TRBD2 may be the D gene (5 bases each). This CDR3 region has 13 residues. Trimming removed 6 bases at V and 4 bases at J, with 14 bases between. The germline CDR1 and CDR2 sequences are SGHRS and YFSETQ. CDR3 in DNA: TGCGCCAGCACCCCGGTTGGGGGTTACGAGCAGTACTTC. It encodes CASTPVGGYEQYF.

CDR3 residues: CASSSSSGTGTYEQYF. As DNA, the CDR3 is TGTGCCAGCAGCTCCTCGTCCGGGACAGGGACCTACGAGCAGTACTTC. This chain connects TRBV7-9 to TRBJ2-7, with 9 bases matching TRBD1. J gave up 2 bases and V 4 bases, and 9 bases lay outside the gene matches. The V gene's germline CDR1 is SEHNR and CDR2 FQNEAQ (reference sequence). This CDR3 is 16 amino acids long. Full variable domain (remainder filled in from reference TRBV7-9 and TRBJ2-7): DTGVSQNPRHKITKRGQNVTFRCDPISEHNRLYWYRQTLGQGPEFLTYFQNEAQLEKSRLLSDRFSAERPKGSFSTLEIQRTEQGDSAMYLCASSSSSGTGTYEQYFGPGTRLTVT.